This TCR beta chain was identified during a study of blood T cell repertoires in COVID-19. Study summary: The samples span acute and convalescent COVID-19 from the United States, Italy and Spain. Sources were T cells, B-cell-depleted T cells, or PBMCs; the material itself was cDNA or gDNA.

Authors' analysis steps: Nucleated cell number was recorded as an estimate derived from reference gene primer amplification. Repertoires were generated with immunoSEQ multiplex PCR, while TCRdb's copy carries only in-frame clones and drops some. V, J and clone size are taken as reported in that table, and D and trimming were inferred from the DNA itself. This table holds fewer than 250,000 clones, approximately 80% found once. Germline CDR1 reads MNHEY; CDR2 reads SVGAGI. V gave up 6 bases and J gave up 3 bases; unmatched junction bases: 5. The CDR3 totals 14 residues. The sequenced sample was peripheral blood. The TCR originated in a human donor in a cohort sampled during active COVID-19. The rearrangement links TRBV6-5 to TRBJ1-5, with 7 positions matching TRBD1. CDR3 residues: CASSHGQVNQPQHF. CDR3 DNA: TGTGCCAGCAGCCACGGACAGGTCAATCAGCCCCAGCATTTT.